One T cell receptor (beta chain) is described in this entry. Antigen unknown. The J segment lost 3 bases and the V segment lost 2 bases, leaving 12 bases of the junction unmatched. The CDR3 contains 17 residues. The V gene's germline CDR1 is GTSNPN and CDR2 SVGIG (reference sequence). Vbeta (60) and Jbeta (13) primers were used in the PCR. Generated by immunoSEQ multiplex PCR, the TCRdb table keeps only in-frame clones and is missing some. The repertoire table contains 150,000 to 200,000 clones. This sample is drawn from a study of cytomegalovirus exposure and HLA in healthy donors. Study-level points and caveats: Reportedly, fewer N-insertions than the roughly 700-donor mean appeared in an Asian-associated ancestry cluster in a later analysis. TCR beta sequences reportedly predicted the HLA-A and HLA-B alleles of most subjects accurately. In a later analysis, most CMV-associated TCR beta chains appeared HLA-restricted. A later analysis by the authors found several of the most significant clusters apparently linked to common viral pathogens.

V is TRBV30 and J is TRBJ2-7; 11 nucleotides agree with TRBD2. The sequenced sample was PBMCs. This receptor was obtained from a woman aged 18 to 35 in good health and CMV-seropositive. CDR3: CAWSHSRRLAGIYEQYF. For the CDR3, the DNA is TGTGCCTGGAGTCACTCTAGAAGACTAGCGGGAATCTACGAGCAGTACTTC.